These 2 T cell receptor beta chains originate from one sample sequenced in a study of blood T cell repertoires in COVID-19. Clones were sequenced by immunoSEQ multiplex PCR, and TCRdb holds only the in-frame ones, with some missing. The data hold about 40,000 clones, with 81% observed a single time. Specimen: peripheral blood. The receptors here all came from an elderly man with active or convalescent COVID-19.

J is TRBJ2-7 and V is TRBV18, with 9 nucleotides matching TRBD1. Germline CDR1 is KGHSH and CDR2 is LQKENI. Unmatched junction bases numbered 5, after V lost 4 bases and J lost 4 bases. The CDR3 length is 14 residues. The CDR3 bases are TGTGCCAGCTCACTAGAGACAGGGGGGTACGAGCAGTACTTC. Translation: CASSLETGGYEQYF.

The rearrangement links TRBV6-5 to TRBJ2-2; D is unclear. Germline CDR1 is MNHEY and CDR2 is SVGAGI. V was shortened by 2 bases and J by 7 bases, with 11 bases between the two germline ends. The CDR3 loop spans 14 amino acids. The CDR3 spells CASSYTTNVGELFF. CDR3 bases: TGTGCCAGCAGTTACACAACAAACGTCGGGGAGCTGTTTTTT.